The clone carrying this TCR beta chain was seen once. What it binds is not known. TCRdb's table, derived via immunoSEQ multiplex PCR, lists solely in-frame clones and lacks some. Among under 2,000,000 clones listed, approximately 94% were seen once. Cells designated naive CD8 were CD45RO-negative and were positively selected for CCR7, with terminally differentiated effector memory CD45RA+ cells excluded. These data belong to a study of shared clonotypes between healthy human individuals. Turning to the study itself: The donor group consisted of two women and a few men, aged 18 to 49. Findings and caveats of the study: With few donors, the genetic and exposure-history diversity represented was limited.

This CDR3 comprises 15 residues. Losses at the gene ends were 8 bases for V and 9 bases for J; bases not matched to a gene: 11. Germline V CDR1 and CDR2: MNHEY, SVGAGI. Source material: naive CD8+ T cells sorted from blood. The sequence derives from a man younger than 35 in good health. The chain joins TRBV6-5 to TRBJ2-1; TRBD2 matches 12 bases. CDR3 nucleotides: TGTGCCAGCTCACGGACTAGCGGGACCGCCGGTGAGCAGTTCTTC. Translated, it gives CASSRTSGTAGEQFF.